This T cell receptor beta chain comes out of a study of blood T cells in healthy people across ages. For this clonotype: What it binds is not known.

This CDR3 has 16 residues. Looked up from germline, CDR1 is SGHTA and CDR2 is FQGNSA. Trimming removed 2 bases from V and 11 bases from J, with 24 bases in between. For the second PCR, which ran for about 7 to 11 cycles, a sample-barcoded 5' primer and a J-beta primer mix were used. TCRdb re-called the 5' RACE reads through MiXCR, storing one row per CDR3 protein. The sample carries 1 million to 1.2 million distinct CDR3 sequences, about two fifths recorded once. Overall study results and limits: Strong correlation linked observed beta diversity and percent naive T cells.

Sequencing input: blood. The clonotype originates from a man aged 18-30 years in good health. V and J are TRBV7-2 and TRBJ2-5, with D perhaps matching TRBD2 (6 bases). The CDR3 loop reads CASSLLGGRGNNEQYF. The CDR3 nucleotides read TGTGCCAGCAGCTTATTGGGGGGACGGGGGAACAATGAGCAGTACTTC.